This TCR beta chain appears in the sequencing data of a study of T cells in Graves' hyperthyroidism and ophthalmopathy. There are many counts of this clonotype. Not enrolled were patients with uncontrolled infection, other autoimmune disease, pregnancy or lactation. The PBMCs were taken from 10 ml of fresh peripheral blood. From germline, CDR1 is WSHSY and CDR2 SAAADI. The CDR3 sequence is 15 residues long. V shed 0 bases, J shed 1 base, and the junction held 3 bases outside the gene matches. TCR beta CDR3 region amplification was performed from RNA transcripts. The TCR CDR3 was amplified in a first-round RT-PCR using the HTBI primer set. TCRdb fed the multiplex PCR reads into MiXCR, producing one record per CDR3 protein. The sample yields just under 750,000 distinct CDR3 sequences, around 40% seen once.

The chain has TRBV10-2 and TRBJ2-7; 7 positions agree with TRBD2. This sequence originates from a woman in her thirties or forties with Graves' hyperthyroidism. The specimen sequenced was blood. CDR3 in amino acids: CASSESSGFSYEQYF. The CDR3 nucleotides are TGCGCCAGCAGTGAGTCTAGCGGGTTTTCCTACGAGCAGTACTTC.